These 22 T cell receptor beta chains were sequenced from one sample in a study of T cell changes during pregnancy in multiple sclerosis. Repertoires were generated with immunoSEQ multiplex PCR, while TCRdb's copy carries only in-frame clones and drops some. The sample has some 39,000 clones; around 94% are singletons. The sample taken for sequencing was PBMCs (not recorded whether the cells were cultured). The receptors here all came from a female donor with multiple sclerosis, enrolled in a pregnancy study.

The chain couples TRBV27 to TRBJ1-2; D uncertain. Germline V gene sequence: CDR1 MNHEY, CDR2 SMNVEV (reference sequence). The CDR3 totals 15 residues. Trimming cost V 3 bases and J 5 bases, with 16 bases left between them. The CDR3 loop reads CASSFTRLVPYGYTF. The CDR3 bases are TGTGCCAGCAGTTTCACCCGTCTGGTTCCTTATGGCTACACCTTC.

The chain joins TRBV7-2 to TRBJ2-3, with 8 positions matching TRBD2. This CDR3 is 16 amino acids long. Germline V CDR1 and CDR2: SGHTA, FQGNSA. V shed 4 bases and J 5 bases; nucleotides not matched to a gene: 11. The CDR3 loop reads CASSSPPGGPGDTQYF. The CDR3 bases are TGTGCCAGCAGCTCCCCTCCGGGAGGGCCGGGAGATACGCAGTATTTT. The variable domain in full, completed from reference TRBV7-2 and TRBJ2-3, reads GAGVSQSPSNKVTEKGKDVELRCDPISGHTALYWYRQSLGQGLEFLIYFQGNSAPDKSGLPSDRFSAERTGGSVSTLTIQRTQQEDSAVYLCASSSPPGGPGDTQYFGPGTRLTVL.

The CDR3, as DNA: TGTGCCAGCAGCTTCGGGACTAGCGGGAGCAAGCAGTACTTC. It translates to CASSFGTSGSKQYF. The gene calls are TRBV11-2 and TRBJ2-7; 14 nucleotides line up with TRBD2. Germline loops: CDR1 SGHAT, CDR2 FQNNGV. The CDR3 spans 14 residues. The V and J ends lost 3 bases and 8 bases, in that order; junction bases with no gene match: 3.

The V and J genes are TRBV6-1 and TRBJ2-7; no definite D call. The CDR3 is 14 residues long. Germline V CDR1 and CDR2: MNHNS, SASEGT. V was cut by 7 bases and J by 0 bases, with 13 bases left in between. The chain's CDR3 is CASNKLDSSYEQYF. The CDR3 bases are TGTGCCAGCAACAAATTAGATAGCTCCTACGAGCAGTACTTC.

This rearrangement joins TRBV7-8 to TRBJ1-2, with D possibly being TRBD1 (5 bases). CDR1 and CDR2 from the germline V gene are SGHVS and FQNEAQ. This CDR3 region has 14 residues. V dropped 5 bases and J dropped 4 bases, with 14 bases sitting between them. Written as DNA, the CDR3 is TGTGCCAGCAGCCCGGGACGGAGAATCTATGGCTACACCTTC. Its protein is CASSPGRRIYGYTF. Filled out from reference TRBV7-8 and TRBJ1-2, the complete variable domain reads GAGVSQSPRYKVAKRGQDVALRCDPISGHVSLFWYQQALGQGPEFLTYFQNEAQLDKSGLPSDRFFAERPEGSVSTLKIQRTQQEDSAVYLCASSPGRRIYGYTFGSGTRLTVV.

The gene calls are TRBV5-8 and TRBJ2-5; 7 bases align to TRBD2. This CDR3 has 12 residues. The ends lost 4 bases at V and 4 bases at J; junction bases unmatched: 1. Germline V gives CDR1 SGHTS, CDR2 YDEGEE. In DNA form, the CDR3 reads TGTGCCAGCAGCCGGGAGGTAGAGACCCAGTACTTC. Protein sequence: CASSREVETQYF.

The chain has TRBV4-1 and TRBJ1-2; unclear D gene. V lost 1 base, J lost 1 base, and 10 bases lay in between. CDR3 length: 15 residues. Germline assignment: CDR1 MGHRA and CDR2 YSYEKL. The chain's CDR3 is CASSQASSNNYGYTF. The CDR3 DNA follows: TGCGCCAGCAGCCAAGCTTCGTCAAATAACTATGGCTACACCTTC.

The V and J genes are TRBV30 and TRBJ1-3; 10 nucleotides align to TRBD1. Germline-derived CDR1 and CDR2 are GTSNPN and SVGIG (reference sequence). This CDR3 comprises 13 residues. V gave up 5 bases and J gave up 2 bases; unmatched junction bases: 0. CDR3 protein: CAWDRGPGNTIYF. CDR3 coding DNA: TGTGCCTGGGACAGGGGGCCTGGAAACACCATATATTTT.

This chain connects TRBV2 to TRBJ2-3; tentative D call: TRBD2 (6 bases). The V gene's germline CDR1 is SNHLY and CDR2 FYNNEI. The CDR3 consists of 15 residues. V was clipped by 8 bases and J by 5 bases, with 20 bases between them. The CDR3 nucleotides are TGTGCCAGCTCGACACTAGCTCAAGCAGGAGATACGCAGTATTTT. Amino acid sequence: CASSTLAQAGDTQYF.

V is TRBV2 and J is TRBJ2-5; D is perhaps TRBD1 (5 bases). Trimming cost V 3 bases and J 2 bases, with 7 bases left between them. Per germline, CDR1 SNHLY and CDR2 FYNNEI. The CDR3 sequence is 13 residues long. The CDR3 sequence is CASSERQQETQYF. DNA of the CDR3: TGTGCCAGCAGTGAGCGACAGCAAGAGACCCAGTACTTC.

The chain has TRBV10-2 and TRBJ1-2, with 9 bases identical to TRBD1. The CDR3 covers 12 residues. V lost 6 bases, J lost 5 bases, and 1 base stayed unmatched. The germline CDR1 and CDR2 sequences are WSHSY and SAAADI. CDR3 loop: CASSGTGYGYTF. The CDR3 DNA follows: TGCGCCAGCAGCGGGACAGGGTATGGCTACACCTTC.

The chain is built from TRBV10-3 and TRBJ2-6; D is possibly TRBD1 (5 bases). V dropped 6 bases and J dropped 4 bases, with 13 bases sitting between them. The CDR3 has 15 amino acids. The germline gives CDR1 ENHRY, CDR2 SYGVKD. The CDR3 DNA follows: TGTGCCATCAGCTATCAGGGATCCGGGGCCAACGTCCTGACTTTC. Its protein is CAISYQGSGANVLTF.

Here the CDR3 reads CAITPSGSRIGELFF. CDR3 DNA sequence: TGTGCCATCACCCCTAGCGGGAGTAGAATCGGGGAGCTGTTTTTT. The rearrangement links TRBV10-3 to TRBJ2-2; TRBD2 matches 10 bases. The CDR3 loop spans 15 amino acids. The J segment lost 7 bases and the V segment lost 7 bases, leaving 9 bases of the junction unmatched. Germline V lookup: CDR1 ENHRY, CDR2 SYGVKD.

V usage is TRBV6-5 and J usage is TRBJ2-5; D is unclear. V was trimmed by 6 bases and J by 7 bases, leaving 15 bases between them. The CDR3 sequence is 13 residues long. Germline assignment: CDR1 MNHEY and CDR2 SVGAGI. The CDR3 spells CASSPSSVVTQYF. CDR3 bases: TGTGCCAGCAGCCCCTCTTCGGTGGTGACCCAGTACTTC.

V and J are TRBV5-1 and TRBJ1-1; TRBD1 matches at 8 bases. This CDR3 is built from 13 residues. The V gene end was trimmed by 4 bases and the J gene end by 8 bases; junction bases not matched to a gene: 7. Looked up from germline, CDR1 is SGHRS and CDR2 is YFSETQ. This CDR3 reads CASSTGQAPEAFF. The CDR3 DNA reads TGCGCCAGCAGCACGGGACAGGCCCCGGAAGCTTTCTTT. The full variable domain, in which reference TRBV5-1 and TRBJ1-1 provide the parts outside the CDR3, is KAGVTQTPRYLIKTRGQQVTLSCSPISGHRSVSWYQQTPGQGLQFLFEYFSETQRNKGNFPGRFSGRQFSNSRSEMNVSTLELGDSALYLCASSTGQAPEAFFGQGTRLTVV.

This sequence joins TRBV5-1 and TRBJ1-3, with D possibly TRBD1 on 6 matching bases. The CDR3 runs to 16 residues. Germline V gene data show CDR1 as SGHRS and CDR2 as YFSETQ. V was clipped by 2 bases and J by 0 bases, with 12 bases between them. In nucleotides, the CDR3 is TGCGCCAGCAGCTTTCAACAGGGTTTCTCTGGAAACACCATATATTTT. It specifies CASSFQQGFSGNTIYF. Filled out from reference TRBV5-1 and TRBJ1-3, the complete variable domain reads KAGVTQTPRYLIKTRGQQVTLSCSPISGHRSVSWYQQTPGQGLQFLFEYFSETQRNKGNFPGRFSGRQFSNSRSEMNVSTLELGDSALYLCASSFQQGFSGNTIYFGEGSWLTVV.

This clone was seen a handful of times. CDR3 bases: TGTGCCAGCAGAATAGACACCGGGGAGCTGTTTTTT. Translated: CASRIDTGELFF. The rearrangement uses TRBV5-6 and TRBJ2-2; D is unclear. The germline V gene encodes CDR1 SGHDT and CDR2 YYEEEE. The CDR3 extends over 12 amino acids. Trimming took off 5 bases at V and 3 bases at J, with 5 bases between the two ends.

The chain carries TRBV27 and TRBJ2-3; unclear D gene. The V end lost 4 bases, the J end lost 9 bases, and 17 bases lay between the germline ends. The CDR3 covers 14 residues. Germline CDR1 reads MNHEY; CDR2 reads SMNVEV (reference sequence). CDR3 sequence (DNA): TGTGCCAGCAGTTCCTCCCCGGGTCAGATCACGCAGTATTTT. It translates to CASSSSPGQITQYF.

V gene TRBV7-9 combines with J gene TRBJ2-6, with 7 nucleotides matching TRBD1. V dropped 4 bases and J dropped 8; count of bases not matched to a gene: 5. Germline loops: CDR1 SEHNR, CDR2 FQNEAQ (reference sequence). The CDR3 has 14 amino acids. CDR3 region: CASSSTGFPNVLTF. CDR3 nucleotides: TGTGCCAGCAGCTCGACAGGGTTTCCCAACGTCCTGACTTTC.

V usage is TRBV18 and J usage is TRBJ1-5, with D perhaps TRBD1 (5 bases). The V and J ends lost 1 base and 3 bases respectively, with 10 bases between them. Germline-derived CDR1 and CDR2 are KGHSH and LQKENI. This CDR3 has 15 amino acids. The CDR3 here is CASSPRRDLNQPQHF. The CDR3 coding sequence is TGTGCCAGCTCACCACGCCGGGACCTCAATCAGCCCCAGCATTTT.

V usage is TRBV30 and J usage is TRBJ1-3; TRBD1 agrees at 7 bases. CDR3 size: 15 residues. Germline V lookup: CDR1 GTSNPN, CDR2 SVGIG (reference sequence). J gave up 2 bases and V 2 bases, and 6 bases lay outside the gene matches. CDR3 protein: CAWSQGGSTGNTIYF. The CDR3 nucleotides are TGTGCCTGGAGTCAAGGGGGCTCCACTGGAAACACCATATATTTT.

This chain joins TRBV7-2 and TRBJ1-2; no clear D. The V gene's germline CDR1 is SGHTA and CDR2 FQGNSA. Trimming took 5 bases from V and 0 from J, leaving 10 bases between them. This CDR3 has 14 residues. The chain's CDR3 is CASSNKNPNYGYTF. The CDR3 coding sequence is TGTGCCAGCAGCAACAAGAACCCTAACTATGGCTACACCTTC. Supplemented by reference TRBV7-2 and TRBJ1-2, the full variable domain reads GAGVSQSPSNKVTEKGKDVELRCDPISGHTALYWYRQSLGQGLEFLIYFQGNSAPDKSGLPSDRFSAERTGGSVSTLTIQRTQQEDSAVYLCASSNKNPNYGYTFGSGTRLTVV.